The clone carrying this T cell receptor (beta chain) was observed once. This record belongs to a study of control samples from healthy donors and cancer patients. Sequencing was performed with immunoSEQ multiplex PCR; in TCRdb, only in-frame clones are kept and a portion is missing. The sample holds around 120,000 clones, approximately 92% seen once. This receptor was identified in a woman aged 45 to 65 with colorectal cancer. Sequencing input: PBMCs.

The CDR3: CASSQVQGAGNTIYF. CDR3 DNA sequence: TGTGCCAGCAGCCAAGTACAGGGGGCTGGAAACACCATATATTTT. J is TRBJ1-3 and V is TRBV3-1 (or the pseudogene TRBV3-2); TRBD1 matches at 8 bases. The CDR3 is 15 residues long. The germline gives CDR1 LGHDT, CDR2 YNNKEL (reference sequence). V was clipped by 1 base and J by 2 bases; unmatched bases: 1.